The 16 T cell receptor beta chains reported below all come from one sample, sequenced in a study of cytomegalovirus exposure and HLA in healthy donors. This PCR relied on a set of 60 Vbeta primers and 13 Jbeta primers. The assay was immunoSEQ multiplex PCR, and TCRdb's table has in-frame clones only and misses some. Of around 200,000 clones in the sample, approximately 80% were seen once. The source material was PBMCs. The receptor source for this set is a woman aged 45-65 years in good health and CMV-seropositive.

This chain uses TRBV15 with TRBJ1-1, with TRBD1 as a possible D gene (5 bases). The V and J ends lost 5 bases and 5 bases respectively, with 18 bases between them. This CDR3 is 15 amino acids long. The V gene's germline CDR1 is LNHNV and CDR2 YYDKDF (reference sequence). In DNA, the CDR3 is TGTGCCACCAGCCCCAAACGAGCAGGGTGGACTGAAGCTTTCTTT. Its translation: CATSPKRAGWTEAFF.

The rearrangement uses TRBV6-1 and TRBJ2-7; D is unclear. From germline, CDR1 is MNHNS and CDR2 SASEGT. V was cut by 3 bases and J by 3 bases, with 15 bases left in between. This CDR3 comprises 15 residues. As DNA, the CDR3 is TGTGCCAGCAGTGAGTCTAGTGGGTTCCTCTACGAGCAGTACTTC. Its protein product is CASSESSGFLYEQYF.

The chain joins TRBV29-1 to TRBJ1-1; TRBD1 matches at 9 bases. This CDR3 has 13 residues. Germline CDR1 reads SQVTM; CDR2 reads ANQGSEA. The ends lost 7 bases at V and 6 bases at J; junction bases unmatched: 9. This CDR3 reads CSGRDRAFPEAFF. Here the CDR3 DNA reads TGCAGCGGGAGGGACAGGGCGTTCCCTGAAGCTTTCTTT.

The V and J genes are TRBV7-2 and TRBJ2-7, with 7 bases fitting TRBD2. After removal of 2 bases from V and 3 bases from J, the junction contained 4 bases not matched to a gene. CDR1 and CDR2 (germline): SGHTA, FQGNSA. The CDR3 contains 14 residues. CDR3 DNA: TGTGCCAGCAGCTTAATGGCGGGGGACTACGAGCAGTACTTC. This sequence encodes CASSLMAGDYEQYF.

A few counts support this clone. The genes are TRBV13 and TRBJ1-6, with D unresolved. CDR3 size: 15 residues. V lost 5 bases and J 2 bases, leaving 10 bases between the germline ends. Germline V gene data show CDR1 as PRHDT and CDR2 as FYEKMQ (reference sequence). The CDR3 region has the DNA TGTGCCAGCAGCCCAGGCCCTCCCTATAATTCACCCCTCCACTTT. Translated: CASSPGPPYNSPLHF. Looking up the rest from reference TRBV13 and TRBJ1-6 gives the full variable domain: AAGVIQSPRHLIKEKRETATLKCYPIPRHDTVYWYQQGPGQDPQFLISFYEKMQSDKGSIPDRFSAQQFSDYHSELNMSSLELGDSALYFCASSPGPPYNSPLHFGNGTRLTVT.

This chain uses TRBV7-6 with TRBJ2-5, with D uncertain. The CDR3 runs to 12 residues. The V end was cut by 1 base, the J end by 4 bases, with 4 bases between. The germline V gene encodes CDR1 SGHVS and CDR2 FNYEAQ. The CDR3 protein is CASSLERETQYF. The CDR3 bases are TGTGCCAGCAGCTTAGAGCGAGAGACCCAGTACTTC.

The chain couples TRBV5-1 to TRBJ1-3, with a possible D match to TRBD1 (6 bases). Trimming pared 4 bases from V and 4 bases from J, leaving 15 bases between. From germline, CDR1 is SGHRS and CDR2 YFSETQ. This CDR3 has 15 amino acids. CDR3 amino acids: CASSPDGQRGNTIYF. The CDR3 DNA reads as TGCGCCAGCAGCCCCGATGGACAGAGGGGAAACACCATATATTTT.

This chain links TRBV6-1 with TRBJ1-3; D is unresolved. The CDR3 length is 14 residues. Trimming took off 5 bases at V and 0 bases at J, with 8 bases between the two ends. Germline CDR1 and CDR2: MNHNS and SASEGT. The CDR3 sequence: CASSQDYSGNTIYF. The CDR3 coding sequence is TGTGCCAGCAGTCAGGACTACTCTGGAAACACCATATATTTT.

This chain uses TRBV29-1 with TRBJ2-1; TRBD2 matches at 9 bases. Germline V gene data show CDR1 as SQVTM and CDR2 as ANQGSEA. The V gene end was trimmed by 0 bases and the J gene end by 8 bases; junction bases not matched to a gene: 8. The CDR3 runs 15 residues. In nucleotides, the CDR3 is TGCAGCGTTGAAGATCGCGCTAGCGGGGCGTATGAGCAGTTCTTC. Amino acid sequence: CSVEDRASGAYEQFF.

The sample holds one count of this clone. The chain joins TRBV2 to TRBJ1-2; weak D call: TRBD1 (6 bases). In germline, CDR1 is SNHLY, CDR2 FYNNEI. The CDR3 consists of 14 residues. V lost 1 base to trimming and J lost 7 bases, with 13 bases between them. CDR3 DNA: TGTGCCAGCAGTGAAGGGGTACAGGGCACTGGCTACACCTTC. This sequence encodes CASSEGVQGTGYTF.

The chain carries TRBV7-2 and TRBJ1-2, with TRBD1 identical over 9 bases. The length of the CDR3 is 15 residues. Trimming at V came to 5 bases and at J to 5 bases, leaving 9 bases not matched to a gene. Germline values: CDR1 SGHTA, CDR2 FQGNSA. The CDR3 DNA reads TGTGCCAGCAGCCTATGGGACAGGGTGTCGTATGGCTACACCTTC. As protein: CASSLWDRVSYGYTF.

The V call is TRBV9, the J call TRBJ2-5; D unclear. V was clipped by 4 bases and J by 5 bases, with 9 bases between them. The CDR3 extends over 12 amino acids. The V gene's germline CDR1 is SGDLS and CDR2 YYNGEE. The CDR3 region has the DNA TGTGCCAGCAGCCTCCCCAGGGAGACCCAGTACTTC. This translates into CASSLPRETQYF.

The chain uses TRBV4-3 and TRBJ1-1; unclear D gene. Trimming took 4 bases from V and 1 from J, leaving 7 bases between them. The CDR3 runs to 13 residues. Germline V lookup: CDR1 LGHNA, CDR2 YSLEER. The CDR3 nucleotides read TGCGCCAGCAGCCCTGGAGAGAACACTGAAGCTTTCTTT. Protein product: CASSPGENTEAFF.

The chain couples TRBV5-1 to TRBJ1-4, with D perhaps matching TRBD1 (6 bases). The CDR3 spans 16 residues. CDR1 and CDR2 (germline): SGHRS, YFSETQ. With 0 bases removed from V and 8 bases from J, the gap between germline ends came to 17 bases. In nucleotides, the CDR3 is TGCGCCAGCAGCTTGGACTTGGGGCAGGGGCACGAAAAACTGTTTTTT. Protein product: CASSLDLGQGHEKLFF.

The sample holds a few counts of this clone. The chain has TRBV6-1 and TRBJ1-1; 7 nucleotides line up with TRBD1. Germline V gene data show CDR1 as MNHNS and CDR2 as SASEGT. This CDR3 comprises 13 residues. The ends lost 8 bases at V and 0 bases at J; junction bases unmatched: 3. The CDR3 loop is CASSGQLNTEAFF. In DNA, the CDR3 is TGTGCCAGCTCGGGACAGCTGAACACTGAAGCTTTCTTT.

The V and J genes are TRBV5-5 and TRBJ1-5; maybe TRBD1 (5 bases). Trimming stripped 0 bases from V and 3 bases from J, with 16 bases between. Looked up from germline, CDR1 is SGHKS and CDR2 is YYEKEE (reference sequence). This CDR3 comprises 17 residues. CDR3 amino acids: CASSLGLWGGNNQPQHF. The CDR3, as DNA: TGTGCCAGCAGCTTGGGGTTGTGGGGGGGGAACAATCAGCCCCAGCATTTT.